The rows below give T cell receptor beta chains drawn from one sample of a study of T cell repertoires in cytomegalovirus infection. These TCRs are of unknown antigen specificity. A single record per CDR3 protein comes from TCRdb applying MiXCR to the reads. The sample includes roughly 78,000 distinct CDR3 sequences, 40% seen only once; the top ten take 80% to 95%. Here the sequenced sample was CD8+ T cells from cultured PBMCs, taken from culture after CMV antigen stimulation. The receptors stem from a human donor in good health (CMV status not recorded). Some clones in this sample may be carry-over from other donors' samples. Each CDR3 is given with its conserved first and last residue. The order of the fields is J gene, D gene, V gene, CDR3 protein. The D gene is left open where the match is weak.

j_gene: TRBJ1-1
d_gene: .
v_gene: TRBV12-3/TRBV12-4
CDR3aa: CASSFKQDPFASMNTEAFF

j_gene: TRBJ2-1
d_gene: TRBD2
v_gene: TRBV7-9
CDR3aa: CASSSGGSSNEQFF

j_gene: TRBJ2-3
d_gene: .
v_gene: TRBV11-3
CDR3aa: CASSLRSRGGVTDTQYF

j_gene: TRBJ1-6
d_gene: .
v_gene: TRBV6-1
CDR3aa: CASSTASGDYNSPLHF

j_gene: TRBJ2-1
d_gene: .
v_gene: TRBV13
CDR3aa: CASSSGRADYSEQFF

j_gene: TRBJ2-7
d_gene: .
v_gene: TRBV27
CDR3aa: CASSLSYAGAPYEQYF

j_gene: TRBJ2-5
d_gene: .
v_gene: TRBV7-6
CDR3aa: CASSLWGRTQETQYF

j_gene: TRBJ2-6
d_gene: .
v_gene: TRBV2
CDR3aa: CASRPQQSSGANVLTF

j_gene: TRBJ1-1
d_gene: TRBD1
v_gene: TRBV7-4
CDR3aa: CASSLGRTGMNTEAFF

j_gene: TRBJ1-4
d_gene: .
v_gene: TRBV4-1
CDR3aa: CASSPASGADEKLFF

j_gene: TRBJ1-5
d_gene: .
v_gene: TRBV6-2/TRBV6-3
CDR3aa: CASKRGVANQPQHF

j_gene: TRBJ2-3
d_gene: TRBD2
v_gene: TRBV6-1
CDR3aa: CASSPSGGPTDTQYF

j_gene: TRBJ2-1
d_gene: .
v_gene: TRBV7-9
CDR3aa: CASSLDPATPSNEQFF

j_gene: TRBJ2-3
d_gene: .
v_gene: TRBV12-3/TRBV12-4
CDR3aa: CASSPPGATDTQYF

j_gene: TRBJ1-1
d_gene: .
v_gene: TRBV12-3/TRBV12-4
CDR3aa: CASSFLLNTEAFF

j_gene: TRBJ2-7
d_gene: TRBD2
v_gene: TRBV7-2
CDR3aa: CASSPRALLAEGHEQYF

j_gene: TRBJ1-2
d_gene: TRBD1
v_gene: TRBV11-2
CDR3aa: CASSSTRQGYGYTF

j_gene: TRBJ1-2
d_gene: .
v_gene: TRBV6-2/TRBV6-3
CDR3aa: CASSYRTADGYTF